What follows describes a single TCR beta chain. Its target is unknown. This specimen belongs to a study of cytomegalovirus exposure and HLA in healthy donors. Study-level results: According to an earlier analysis, most TCR beta V segments yielded productive rearrangements about 87% or about 30% of the time. Analysis was carried out at a later point, and it linked a missense DCLRE1C variant to TCR beta V- and J-gene trimming. Rare sequences made up most TCRs, while some public TCRs were found in many donors.

Use of 60 Vbeta and 13 Jbeta primers characterized the PCR. Profiling relied on immunoSEQ multiplex PCR, and the TCRdb table lists in-frame clones only, not all of them. The table lists over 90,000 clones, around three quarters of them singletons. The sequence was collected from a man in his fifties in good health and CMV-seropositive. The sequencing input was PBMCs.

This CDR3 reads CASSPGQRGYQPQHF. CDR3 bases: TGTGCCAGCAGCCCAGGACAGAGGGGATATCAGCCCCAGCATTTT. The V call is TRBV7-2, the J call TRBJ1-5; possible D gene TRBD1, 6 bases. Germline-derived CDR1 and CDR2 are SGHTA and FQGNSA. The V and J ends lost 5 bases and 5 bases respectively, with 16 bases between them. This CDR3 spans 15 amino acids.